The sample holds many counts of the clone carrying this T cell receptor beta chain. No antigen is known for it. Trimming took 3 bases from V and 5 from J; bases not matched to a gene: 10. Looked up from germline, CDR1 is SGHRS and CDR2 is YFSETQ. The CDR3 spans 17 residues. These data are taken from a study of T cells in Graves' hyperthyroidism and ophthalmopathy. The study's findings and limits: In the analysis, a 13 V-J model separated ophthalmopathy from stable hyperthyroidism.

RNA transcripts were the template for amplifying TCR beta CDR3 regions. HTBI primers were the set used in a first-round RT-PCR of the TCR CDR3. A single record per CDR3 protein comes from TCRdb applying MiXCR to the multiplex PCR reads. The sample shows about 400,000 distinct CDR3 sequences, 14% to 15% of them seen only once. This clonotype was sampled from a woman aged 25 to 39 with Graves' hyperthyroidism. The sample taken for sequencing was blood. This chain links TRBV5-1 with TRBJ2-3, with TRBD1 matching 12 bases. The CDR3 nucleotides are TGCGCCAGCAGCTACCAAGTTGGGACAGGGGGCGGAGATACGCAGTATTTT. The encoded protein is CASSYQVGTGGGDTQYF.